What follows are 24 T cell receptor beta chains derived from one specimen sequenced in a study of spatial heterogeneity in lung cancer. Their specific antigens are unknown. Regarding time point: sample taken at primary tumor resection. One entry per CDR3 protein results from TCRdb running MiXCR on the 5' RACE reads. The top ten hold about a tenth of the sample, which has 8,000 to 10,000 distinct CDR3 sequences, under 6.5% seen once. Whole-study findings and limits: The number of expanded tumor alpha and beta chains correlated with mutation number.

Sequenced here: lung tumor tissue, sampled at surgery. These receptors were collected from a male donor with early-stage non-small cell lung cancer.

This clonotype qualifies as medium-sized. The size of this beta chain means little, since it is a stray read in a library made for alpha chains. This chain links TRBV12-3 or TRBV12-4 with TRBJ1-6, with 7 bases fitting TRBD1. This CDR3 has 15 amino acids. V gave up 2 bases and J gave up 7 bases; unmatched junction bases: 5. The CDR3 sequence: CASSLTGAKNSPLHF. The CDR3 region has the DNA TGTGCCAGCAGTTTAACAGGGGCCAAAAATTCACCCCTCCACTTT.

This clonotype was observed at least ten times. For a library built for alpha chains, this beta chain is a stray read; little rests on its size. The chain employs TRBV20-1 and TRBJ1-2; D possibly corresponds to TRBD1 (6 bases). The V end lost 0 bases, the J end lost 2 bases, and 16 bases lay between the germline ends. CDR1 DFQATT and CDR2 SNEGSKA come from the germline V gene (reference sequence). The CDR3 is 16 amino acids. As DNA, the CDR3 is TGCAGTGCTAGAGAAGTTACCGGGGGCAGAAACTATGGCTACACCTTC. Encoded protein: CSAREVTGGRNYGYTF.

This clonotype was counted ten times or more. Because this beta chain is a stray read in a library intended to capture alpha chains, its abundance should not be given much weight. V is TRBV7-9 and J is TRBJ1-1; D not resolved. The CDR3 contains 14 residues. Germline CDR1 reads SEHNR; CDR2 reads FQNEAQ (reference sequence). The ends were cut back, 1 base at V and 6 bases at J, with 12 bases in the middle. The CDR3 loop is CASSLVTAVPEAFF. Here the CDR3 DNA reads TGTGCCAGCAGCTTAGTGACGGCCGTACCTGAAGCTTTCTTT. Drawing the rest from reference TRBV7-9 and TRBJ1-1, the complete variable domain is DTGVSQNPRHKITKRGQNVTFRCDPISEHNRLYWYRQTLGQGPEFLTYFQNEAQLEKSRLLSDRFSAERPKGSFSTLEIQRTEQGDSAMYLCASSLVTAVPEAFFGQGTRLTVV.

This clonotype has a count of ten or more. Little can be read into the size of this beta chain, an off-target read in a library designed for alpha chains. The chain links TRBV12-3 or TRBV12-4 to TRBJ1-5; D unresolved. V lost 3 bases and J 2 bases, leaving 5 bases between the germline ends. There are 13 residues in the CDR3. For the CDR3, the DNA is TGTGCCAGCAGTTTTTCGGGCAATCAGCCCCAGCATTTT. The encoded protein is CASSFSGNQPQHF.

Sample share makes this clonotype medium-sized. This beta chain is an off-target read within a library intended for alpha chains, so its frequency means little. This sequence joins TRBV9 and TRBJ2-1, with TRBD2 matching over 14 bases. V lost 2 bases to trimming and J lost 4 bases; unmatched junction nucleotides: 5. The germline V gene has CDR1 SGDLS and CDR2 YYNGEE. This CDR3 is built from 17 residues. CDR3 loop: CASSVGLAGGHYNEQFF. In DNA form, the CDR3 reads TGTGCCAGCAGCGTCGGACTAGCGGGGGGCCATTACAATGAGCAGTTCTTC.

Many counts were recorded for this clonotype. Since it is a stray read in a library aimed at alpha chains, this beta chain has a size that is not meaningful. V usage is TRBV5-5 and J usage is TRBJ1-4; D is ambiguous. Trimming left V 3 bases short and J 4 bases short, with 10 bases between. The germline gives CDR1 SGHKS, CDR2 YYEKEE (reference sequence). The CDR3 runs to 14 residues. The DNA for the CDR3 is TGTGCCAGCAGCTCCAGCCTTGTTAATGAAAAACTGTTTTTT. Its translation is CASSSSLVNEKLFF.

This clonotype was seen many times. Since it is a stray read in a library aimed at alpha chains, this beta chain has a size that is not meaningful. The chain combines TRBV3-1 with TRBJ1-2; no definite D call. Germline V gene lookup returns CDR1 LGHDT and CDR2 YNNKEL (reference sequence). This CDR3 has 13 amino acids. With 1 base removed from V and 4 bases from J, the gap between germline ends came to 7 bases. CDR3 region: CASSQGPFYGYTF. The CDR3 DNA follows: TGTGCCAGCAGCCAAGGACCGTTCTATGGCTACACCTTC.

This clonotype was counted ten times or more. This beta chain appears as a stray read in a library generated for alpha chains; its size is not informative. J is TRBJ2-2 and V is TRBV28; tentative D call: TRBD2 (5 bases). The V gene's germline CDR1 is MDHEN and CDR2 SYDVKM. This CDR3 region has 14 residues. The V and J ends lost 5 bases and 5 bases respectively, with 12 bases between them. CDR3 residues: CASSGGSGTGELFF. CDR3 coding DNA: TGTGCCAGCAGTGGTGGGTCGGGGACCGGGGAGCTGTTTTTT.

Comment on this clonotype: This beta chain turned up in a library designed for alpha chains; as an off-target read, its abundance says little. This sequence joins TRBV20-1 and TRBJ2-3; 13 nucleotides align to TRBD2. The junction had 8 bases not matched to a gene; V was cut back by 5 bases and J by 0 bases. The V gene's germline CDR1 is DFQATT and CDR2 SNEGSKA (reference sequence). This CDR3 region has 17 residues. The CDR3 nucleotides read TGCAGTGCTTTACCCGGGACTAGCGGGACTAGCACAGATACGCAGTATTTT. This sequence encodes CSALPGTSGTSTDTQYF.

This clonotype occurred many times. For a library built for alpha chains, this beta chain is a stray read; little rests on its size. The chain joins TRBV28 to TRBJ1-3; no clear D. The germline V and J ends were trimmed by 4 bases and 4 bases, with 5 bases remaining between them. The CDR3 has 12 residues. Germline V gives CDR1 MDHEN, CDR2 SYDVKM. The CDR3 DNA reads as TGTGCCAGCAGTTACGGCGGAAACACCATATATTTT. Translated, it gives CASSYGGNTIYF.

This clonotype was seen at least ten times. A library made for alpha chains picked up this beta chain off target, so its size means little. The rearrangement joins TRBV7-2 to TRBJ1-4; D is possibly TRBD1 (6 bases). The CDR3 is 15 residues long. Germline CDR1 SGHTA, CDR2 FQGNSA. Trimming left V 5 bases short and J 4 bases short, with 14 bases between. The CDR3 is CASSPTTGVNEKLFF. CDR3 DNA: TGTGCCAGCAGCCCTACGACAGGAGTTAATGAAAAACTGTTTTTT.

There are many counts of this clonotype. This beta chain lies outside the target of a library built for alpha chains; its clone size means little. The rearrangement links TRBV3-1 to TRBJ2-5; 7 bases fit TRBD1. Germline V gene sequence: CDR1 LGHDT, CDR2 YNNKEL (reference sequence). The CDR3 contains 14 residues. The trim removed 8 bases at V and 2 bases at J, leaving 8 bases unmatched. CDR3 sequence (DNA): TGTGCCAGCTCGGGACAGACTGTACAAGAGACCCAGTACTTC. It is translated as CASSGQTVQETQYF.

At least ten counts were recorded for this clonotype. Since the library was made to target alpha chains, this beta chain is a stray read and its abundance is not meaningful. This sequence joins TRBV5-1 and TRBJ2-7; the match to TRBD1 covers 7 bases. The V gene end was trimmed by 4 bases and the J gene end by 2 bases; junction bases not matched to a gene: 3. The length of the CDR3 is 13 residues. CDR1 and CDR2 from the germline V gene are SGHRS and YFSETQ. CDR3 nucleotides: TGCGCCAGCAGCACGGGACAGCCCTACGAGCAGTACTTC. Protein sequence: CASSTGQPYEQYF.

This clonotype was detected ten times or more. This beta chain appears as a stray read in a library generated for alpha chains; its size is not informative. This rearrangement joins TRBV6-5 to TRBJ1-2, with TRBD1 as a possible D gene (5 bases). The germline V and J ends were trimmed by 4 bases and 3 bases, with 9 bases remaining between them. The CDR3 loop spans 13 amino acids. Per the germline V gene, CDR1 is MNHEY and CDR2 is SVGAGI. The CDR3 nucleotides are TGTGCCAGCAGTTTAGGGGCCCACTATGGCTACACCTTC. Encoded protein: CASSLGAHYGYTF.

By its share, this clonotype is medium-sized (0.01 to 0.1%). The size of this beta chain means little, since it is a stray read in a library made for alpha chains. V and J are TRBV11-2 and TRBJ1-2; 8 nucleotides agree with TRBD1. Germline V gives CDR1 SGHAT, CDR2 FQNNGV. V lost 6 bases, J lost 4 bases, and 4 bases stayed unmatched. This CDR3 has 13 amino acids. CDR3 region: CASSFDRGYGYTF. CDR3 DNA: TGTGCCAGCAGTTTTGACAGGGGCTATGGCTACACCTTC.

This clonotype was observed many times. Within a library made for alpha chains, this beta chain is off target, and its count is uninformative. J is TRBJ1-1 and V is TRBV18; no firm D call. CDR3 length: 17 amino acids. The ends were cut back, 1 base at V and 4 bases at J, with 19 bases in the middle. Per the germline V gene, CDR1 is KGHSH and CDR2 is LQKENI. The CDR3 reads CASSPLVYGVVGTEAFF. CDR3 in DNA: TGTGCCAGCTCACCACTTGTTTATGGGGTGGTCGGCACTGAAGCTTTCTTT.

This clonotype is categorized as medium-sized. This beta chain is off target for a library built for alpha chains, so its abundance means little. The chain uses TRBV7-9 and TRBJ2-7, with D uncertain. There are 13 residues in the CDR3. V shed 10 bases and J shed 2 bases, with 15 bases lying between them. CDR1 and CDR2 from the germline V gene are SEHNR and FQNEAQ (reference sequence). The CDR3 DNA is TGTGCCACCTCCCGCAGCGAGACCTACGAGCAGTACTTC. Protein sequence: CATSRSETYEQYF.

This clonotype was recorded at least ten times. This beta chain is an unintended read in a library built for alpha chains; its size means little. The CDR3 loop reads CASSLFMANEKLFF. The CDR3 DNA sequence: TGTGCCAGCAGTTTATTTATGGCTAATGAAAAACTGTTTTTT. This sequence joins TRBV28 and TRBJ1-4; D gene uncertain. The CDR3 totals 14 residues. V lost 1 base and J lost 3, with 6 bases in between. Germline V gene lookup returns CDR1 MDHEN and CDR2 SYDVKM. Supplemented by reference TRBV28 and TRBJ1-4, the full variable domain reads DVKVTQSSRYLVKRTGEKVFLECVQDMDHENMFWYRQDPGLGLRLIYFSYDVKMKEKGDIPEGYSVSREKKERFSLILESASTNQTSMYLCASSLFMANEKLFFGSGTQLSVL.

This clonotype is medium-sized. This beta chain appears as a stray read in a library generated for alpha chains; its size is not informative. The chain uses TRBV6-5 and TRBJ2-7; D might be TRBD1 (5 bases). Germline CDR1 and CDR2: MNHEY and SVGAGI. This CDR3 region has 12 residues. V lost 6 bases and J lost 3, with 9 bases in between. This CDR3 reads CASRSDSYEQYF. CDR3 DNA: TGTGCCAGCAGATCTGACAGCTACGAGCAGTACTTC.

In this sample, this clonotype turned up many times. This beta chain is a stray read from a library made for alpha chains; its abundance is not meaningful. The chain employs TRBV29-1 and TRBJ1-2; unclear D gene. Germline assignment: CDR1 SQVTM and CDR2 ANQGSEA. Trimming left V 5 bases short and J 6 bases short, with 10 bases between. The CDR3 is 11 residues long. CDR3 nucleotide sequence: TGCAGCGTTTTAGAACATAATGGCTACACCTTC. It codes for CSVLEHNGYTF.

The table lists this clonotype with many counts. Being off target in a library aimed at alpha chains, this beta chain has a size of little meaning. V is TRBV10-3 and J is TRBJ2-3; unclear D gene. The CDR3 sequence is 14 residues long. V lost 8 bases and J lost 1, with 13 bases in between. Looked up from germline, CDR1 is ENHRY and CDR2 is SYGVKD. Here the CDR3 reads CAISRVDGTDTQYF. The CDR3 nucleotides are TGTGCCATCTCTAGGGTGGACGGCACAGATACGCAGTATTTT.

This clonotype was seen repeatedly, ten times or more. This beta chain came through as a stray read in a library set up for alpha chains, and its size says little. This chain connects TRBV10-1 to TRBJ2-5; 9 nucleotides agree with TRBD2. Germline V CDR1 and CDR2: WNHNN, SYGVQD (reference sequence). Trimming took 4 bases from V and 3 from J; bases not matched to a gene: 12. This CDR3 has 17 amino acids. In DNA, the CDR3 is TGCGCCAGCAGTGGACGTTTGGGATTAGCGGGGGAAGAGACCCAGTACTTC. Translating it yields CASSGRLGLAGEETQYF.

This clonotype was detected ten times or more. Since the library was made to target alpha chains, this beta chain is a stray read and its abundance is not meaningful. This rearrangement joins TRBV27 to TRBJ1-1; no reliable D call. The CDR3 extends over 14 amino acids. The germline V and J ends were trimmed by 4 bases and 4 bases, with 13 bases remaining between them. In germline, CDR1 is MNHEY, CDR2 SMNVEV (reference sequence). CDR3 bases: TGTGCCAGCAGTTCCTCCCTGAGTAGCACTGAAGCTTTCTTT. Translated: CASSSSLSSTEAFF.

This clonotype was observed many times. Because this beta chain is a stray read in a library intended to capture alpha chains, its abundance should not be given much weight. The gene calls are TRBV11-2 and TRBJ2-5, with 9 bases fitting TRBD2. Trimming cost V 0 bases and J 5 bases; bases outside gene matches: 13. The CDR3 has 18 amino acids. Germline V lookup: CDR1 SGHAT, CDR2 FQNNGV. The CDR3 nucleotides are TGTGCCAGCAGCTTAGATTTGTCTAGCGGGACCAATTGGGAGACCCAGTACTTC. Its protein product is CASSLDLSSGTNWETQYF.